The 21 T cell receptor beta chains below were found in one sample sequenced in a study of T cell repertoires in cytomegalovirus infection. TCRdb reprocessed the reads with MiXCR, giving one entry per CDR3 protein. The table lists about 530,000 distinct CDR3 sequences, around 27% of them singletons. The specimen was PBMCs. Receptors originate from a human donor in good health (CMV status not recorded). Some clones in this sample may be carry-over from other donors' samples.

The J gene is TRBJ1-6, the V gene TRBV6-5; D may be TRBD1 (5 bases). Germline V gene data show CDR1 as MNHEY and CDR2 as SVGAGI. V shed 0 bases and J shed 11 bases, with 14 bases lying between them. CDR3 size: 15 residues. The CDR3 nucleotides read TGTGCCAGCAGTTACTCAGGGGACCTTACGGCACCCCTCCACTTT. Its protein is CASSYSGDLTAPLHF.

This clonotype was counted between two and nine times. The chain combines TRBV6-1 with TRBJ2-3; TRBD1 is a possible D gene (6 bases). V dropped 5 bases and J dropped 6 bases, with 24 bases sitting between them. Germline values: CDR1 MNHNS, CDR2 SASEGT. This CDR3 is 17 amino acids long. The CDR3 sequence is CASSPELGTRIFDTQYF. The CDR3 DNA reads TGTGCCAGCAGTCCGGAGCTTGGGACACGAATTTTTGATACGCAGTATTTT.

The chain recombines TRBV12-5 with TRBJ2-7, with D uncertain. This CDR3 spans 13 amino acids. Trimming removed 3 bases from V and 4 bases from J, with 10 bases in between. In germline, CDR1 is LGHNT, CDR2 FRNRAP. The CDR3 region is CASGLGLGYEQYF. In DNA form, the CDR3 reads TGTGCTAGTGGTTTAGGTTTGGGGTACGAGCAGTACTTC. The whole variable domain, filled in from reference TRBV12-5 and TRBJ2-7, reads DARVTQTPRHKVTEMGQEVTMRCQPILGHNTVFWYRQTMMQGLELLAYFRNRAPLDDSGMPKDRFSAEMPDATLATLKIQPSEPRDSAVYFCASGLGLGYEQYFGPGTRLTVT.

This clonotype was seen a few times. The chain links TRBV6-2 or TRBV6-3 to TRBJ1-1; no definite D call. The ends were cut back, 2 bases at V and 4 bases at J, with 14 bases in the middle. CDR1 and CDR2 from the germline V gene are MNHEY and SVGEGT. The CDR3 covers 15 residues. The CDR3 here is CASSYGRDSSTEAFF. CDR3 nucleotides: TGTGCCAGCAGTTACGGTCGAGACTCCAGCACTGAAGCTTTCTTT.

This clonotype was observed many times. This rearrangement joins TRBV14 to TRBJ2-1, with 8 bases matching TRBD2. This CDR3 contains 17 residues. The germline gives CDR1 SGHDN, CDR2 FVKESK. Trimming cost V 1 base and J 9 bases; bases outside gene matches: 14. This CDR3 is CASSQGAGTRVVSEQFF. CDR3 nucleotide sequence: TGTGCCAGCAGCCAAGGGGCCGGGACTAGGGTAGTAAGTGAGCAGTTCTTC.

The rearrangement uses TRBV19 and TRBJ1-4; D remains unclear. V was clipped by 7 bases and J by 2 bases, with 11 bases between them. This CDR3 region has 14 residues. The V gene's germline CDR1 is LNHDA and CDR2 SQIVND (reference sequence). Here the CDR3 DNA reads TGTGCCAGTAATCCCCCGAGTACTAATGAAAAACTGTTTTTT. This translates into CASNPPSTNEKLFF.

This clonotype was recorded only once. CDR3 sequence reads: CASSSIHPDVLSYTF. The CDR3 DNA sequence: TGTGCCAGCAGTTCCATACACCCGGACGTTTTAAGCTACACCTTC. The chain is built from TRBV6-1 and TRBJ1-2; D unresolved. CDR1 and CDR2 (germline): MNHNS, SASEGT. Trimming took off 5 bases at V and 9 bases at J, with 22 bases between the two ends. The CDR3 totals 15 residues.

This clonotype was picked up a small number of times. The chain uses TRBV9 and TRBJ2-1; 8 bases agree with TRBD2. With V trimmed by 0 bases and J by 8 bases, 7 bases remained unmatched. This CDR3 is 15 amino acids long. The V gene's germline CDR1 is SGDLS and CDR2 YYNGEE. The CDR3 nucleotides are TGTGCCAGCAGCGTAGTCGGGAGGGTCACCGATGAGCAGTTCTTC. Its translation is CASSVVGRVTDEQFF.

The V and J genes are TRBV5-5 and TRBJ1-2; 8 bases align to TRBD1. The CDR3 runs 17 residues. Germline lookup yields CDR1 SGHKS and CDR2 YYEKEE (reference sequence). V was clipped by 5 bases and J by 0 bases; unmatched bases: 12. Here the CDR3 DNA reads TGTGCCAGCAGTTCCAGGGGGCTCCGAAAAGCTAACTATGGCTACACCTTC. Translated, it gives CASSSRGLRKANYGYTF.

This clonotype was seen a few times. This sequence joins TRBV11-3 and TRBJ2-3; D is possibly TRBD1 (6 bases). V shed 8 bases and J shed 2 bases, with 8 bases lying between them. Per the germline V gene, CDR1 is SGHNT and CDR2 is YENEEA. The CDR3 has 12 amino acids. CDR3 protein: CASQGNTDTQYF. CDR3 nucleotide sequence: TGTGCCAGCCAGGGGAACACAGATACGCAGTATTTT.

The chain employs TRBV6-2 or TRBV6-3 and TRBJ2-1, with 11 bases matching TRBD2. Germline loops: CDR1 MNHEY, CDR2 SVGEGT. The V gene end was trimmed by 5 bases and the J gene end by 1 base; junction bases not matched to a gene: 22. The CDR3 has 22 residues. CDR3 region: CASSRGTTLAGDFVTSYNEQFF. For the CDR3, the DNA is TGTGCCAGCAGTAGGGGGACAACACTAGCGGGAGATTTCGTAACGTCCTACAATGAGCAGTTCTTC.

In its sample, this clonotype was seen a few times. The CDR3 DNA is TGTGCCACCATATCTACGGAGCCCGGGGAGCTGTTTTTT. Its translation: CATISTEPGELFF. The chain employs TRBV11-3 and TRBJ2-2; D uncertain. Trimming left V 10 bases short and J 6 bases short, with 15 bases between. The CDR3 consists of 13 residues. Germline V lookup: CDR1 SGHNT, CDR2 YENEEA. The full variable domain, with the rest looked up from reference TRBV11-3 and TRBJ2-2, is EAGVVQSPRYKIIEKKQPVAFWCNPISGHNTLYWYLQNLGQGPELLIRYENEEAVDDSQLPKDRFSAERLKGVDSTLKIQPAELGDSAVYLCATISTEPGELFFGEGSRLTVL.

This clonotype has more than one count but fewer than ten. In DNA, the CDR3 is TGTGCCAGCAGTGTTTCCCCGGGGGTCGGTGGCTACACCTTC. This codes for CASSVSPGVGGYTF. The chain combines TRBV25-1 with TRBJ1-2, with a weak D call TRBD1 (5 bases). CDR1 and CDR2 (germline): MGHDK, SYGVNS. Trimming removed 4 bases from V and 7 bases from J, with 16 bases in between. The length of the CDR3 is 14 residues.

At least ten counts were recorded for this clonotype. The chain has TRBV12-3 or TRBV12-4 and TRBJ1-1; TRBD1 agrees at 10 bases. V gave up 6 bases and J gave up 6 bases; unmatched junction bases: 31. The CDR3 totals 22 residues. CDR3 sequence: CASRLFTPGQGPSVGRGAEAFF. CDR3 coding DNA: TGTGCCAGCAGATTGTTTACTCCGGGACAGGGGCCCTCGGTCGGGAGGGGCGCTGAAGCTTTCTTT.

The CDR3 nucleotides are TGCGCCAGCAGCCAAGCCCCGGTTCCAGCGGGAGTTAGGGCAGATACGCAGTATTTT. Amino acids: CASSQAPVPAGVRADTQYF. This chain links TRBV4-3 with TRBJ2-3; 8 nucleotides agree with TRBD2. The CDR3 contains 19 residues. The germline gives CDR1 LGHNA, CDR2 YSLEER. V trimming: 1 base; J trimming: 4 bases; junction bases outside the gene matches: 16.

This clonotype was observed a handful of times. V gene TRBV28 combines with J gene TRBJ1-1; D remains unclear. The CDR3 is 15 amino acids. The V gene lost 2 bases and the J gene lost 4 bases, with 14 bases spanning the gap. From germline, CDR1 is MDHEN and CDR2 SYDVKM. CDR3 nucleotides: TGTGCCAGCAGTTTAATTGCCCGGCGTCCCACTGAAGCTTTCTTT. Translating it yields CASSLIARRPTEAFF. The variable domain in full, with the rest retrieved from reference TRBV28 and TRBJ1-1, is DVKVTQSSRYLVKRTGEKVFLECVQDMDHENMFWYRQDPGLGLRLIYFSYDVKMKEKGDIPEGYSVSREKKERFSLILESASTNQTSMYLCASSLIARRPTEAFFGQGTRLTVV.

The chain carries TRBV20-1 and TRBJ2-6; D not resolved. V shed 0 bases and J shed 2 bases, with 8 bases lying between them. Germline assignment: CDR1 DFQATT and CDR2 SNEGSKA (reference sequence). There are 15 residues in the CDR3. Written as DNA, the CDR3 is TGCAGTGCTAGAGACCTATCTCCTGGGGCCAACGTCCTGACTTTC. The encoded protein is CSARDLSPGANVLTF.

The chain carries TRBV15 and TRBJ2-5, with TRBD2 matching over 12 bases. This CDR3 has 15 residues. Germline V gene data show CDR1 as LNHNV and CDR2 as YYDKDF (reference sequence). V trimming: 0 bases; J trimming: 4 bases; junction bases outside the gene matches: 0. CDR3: CATSRETSGRETQYF. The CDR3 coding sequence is TGTGCCACCAGCAGAGAGACTAGCGGGAGAGAGACCCAGTACTTC.

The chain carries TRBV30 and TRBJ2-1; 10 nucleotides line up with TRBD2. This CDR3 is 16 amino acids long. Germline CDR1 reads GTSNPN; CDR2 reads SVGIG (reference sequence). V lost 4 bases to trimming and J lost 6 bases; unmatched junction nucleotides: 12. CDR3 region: CAWTHTLAGDRNEQFF. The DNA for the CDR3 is TGTGCCTGGACCCACACCCTAGCGGGAGACCGCAATGAGCAGTTCTTC.

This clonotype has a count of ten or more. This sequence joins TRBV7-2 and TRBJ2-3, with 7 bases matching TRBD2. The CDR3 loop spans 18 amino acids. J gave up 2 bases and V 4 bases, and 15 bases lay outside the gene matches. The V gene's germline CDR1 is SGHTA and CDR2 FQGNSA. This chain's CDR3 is CASSSPFDGGSATDTQYF. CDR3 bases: TGTGCCAGCAGCTCCCCCTTTGATGGCGGGAGTGCCACAGATACGCAGTATTTT. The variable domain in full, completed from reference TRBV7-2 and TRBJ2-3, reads GAGVSQSPSNKVTEKGKDVELRCDPISGHTALYWYRQSLGQGLEFLIYFQGNSAPDKSGLPSDRFSAERTGGSVSTLTIQRTQQEDSAVYLCASSSPFDGGSATDTQYFGPGTRLTVL.

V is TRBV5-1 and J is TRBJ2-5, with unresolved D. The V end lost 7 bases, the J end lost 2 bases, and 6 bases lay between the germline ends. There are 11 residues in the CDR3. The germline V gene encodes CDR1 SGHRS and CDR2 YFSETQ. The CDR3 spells CASVEQETQYF. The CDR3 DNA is TGCGCCAGCGTAGAGCAAGAGACCCAGTACTTC.